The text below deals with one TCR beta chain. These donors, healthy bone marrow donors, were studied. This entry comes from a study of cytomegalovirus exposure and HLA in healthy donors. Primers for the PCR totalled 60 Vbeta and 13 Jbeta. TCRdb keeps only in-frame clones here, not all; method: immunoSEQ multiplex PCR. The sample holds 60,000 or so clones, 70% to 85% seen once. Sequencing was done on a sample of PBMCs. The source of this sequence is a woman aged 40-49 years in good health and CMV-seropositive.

DNA for the CDR3: TGTGCCAGCAGTTCCCTAGGCCCTTATAGCAATCAGCCCCAGCATTTT. Protein: CASSSLGPYSNQPQHF. This sequence joins TRBV27 and TRBJ1-5; D remains ambiguous. Germline V gene lookup returns CDR1 MNHEY and CDR2 SMNVEV (reference sequence). Between the trimmed V and J ends, which lost 4 bases and 0 bases, there was a span of 13 bases. This CDR3 spans 16 amino acids.